Each of the 14 T cell receptor beta chains below was sequenced from the same sample in a study of siplizumab effects on memory and regulatory T cells. Profiled with immunoSEQ multiplex PCR; TCRdb holds only in-frame clones, not every one. Seen here are about 120,000 clones, roughly 94% observed once, and the top ten hold under 2%. The sample was non-Treg CD4+ T cells sorted from blood. These receptors all stem from a human donor in good health.

The chain joins TRBV5-1 to TRBJ2-7, with a weak D call TRBD2 (6 bases). CDR1 and CDR2 from the germline V gene are SGHRS and YFSETQ. CDR3 size: 14 residues. Trimming left V 4 bases short and J 5 bases short, with 16 bases between. The CDR3 DNA is TGCGCCAGCAGCCCCACCGGGACTGTCAACGAGCAGTACTTC. Protein product: CASSPTGTVNEQYF. Together with reference TRBV5-1 and TRBJ2-7, the CDR3 gives the full variable domain: KAGVTQTPRYLIKTRGQQVTLSCSPISGHRSVSWYQQTPGQGLQFLFEYFSETQRNKGNFPGRFSGRQFSNSRSEMNVSTLELGDSALYLCASSPTGTVNEQYFGPGTRLTVT.

V gene TRBV5-1 combines with J gene TRBJ1-3; TRBD1 agrees at 12 bases. CDR1 and CDR2 (germline): SGHRS, YFSETQ. J lost 4 bases, V lost 4 bases, and 6 bases had no gene match. The CDR3 covers 16 residues. The CDR3 protein is CASSISGQGAGNTIYF. The CDR3 DNA reads as TGCGCCAGCAGCATCTCGGGACAGGGGGCCGGAAACACCATATATTTT.

The chain combines TRBV7-2 with TRBJ1-4; D remains unclear. CDR3 length: 15 residues. V was shortened by 1 base and J by 0 bases, with 6 bases between the two germline ends. CDR1 is SGHTA and CDR2 is FQGNSA in the germline V gene. Written as DNA, the CDR3 is TGTGCCAGCAGCTTAGTACGGGCAACTAATGAAAAACTGTTTTTT. Residues: CASSLVRATNEKLFF.

The chain joins TRBV11-2 to TRBJ2-1, with 7 bases matching TRBD1. Germline CDR1 SGHAT, CDR2 FQNNGV. The CDR3 length is 14 residues. The V and J ends lost 3 bases and 8 bases, in that order; junction bases with no gene match: 7. The CDR3 is CASSFSDRIHEQFF. Written as DNA, the CDR3 is TGTGCCAGCAGCTTCTCGGACAGGATCCATGAGCAGTTCTTC.

V is TRBV5-1 and J is TRBJ1-1, with TRBD1 as a possible D gene (5 bases). Germline V gene data show CDR1 as SGHRS and CDR2 as YFSETQ. CDR3 size: 16 residues. V lost 4 bases, J lost 4 bases, and 20 bases lay in between. The CDR3 is CASSPGRLIGTTEAFF. CDR3 DNA: TGCGCCAGCAGCCCGGGACGGCTTATCGGTACCACTGAAGCTTTCTTT.

The chain combines TRBV18 with TRBJ1-1; D remains unclear. The CDR3 spans 12 residues. Trimming removed 6 bases from V and 1 base from J, with 6 bases in between. CDR1 is KGHSH and CDR2 is LQKENI in the germline V gene. The CDR3 loop reads CASSQENTEAFF. The CDR3 bases are TGTGCCAGCTCCCAAGAGAACACTGAAGCTTTCTTT.

The V call is TRBV2, the J call TRBJ1-4; D is unresolved. Germline V gives CDR1 SNHLY, CDR2 FYNNEI. The CDR3 is 13 residues long. The V end lost 2 bases, the J end lost 14 bases, and 15 bases lay between the germline ends. The CDR3 coding sequence is TGTGCCAGCAGTGAAACCGGTCGGGAATTGCTGTTTTTT. Translated, it gives CASSETGRELLFF. The full variable domain, with the rest looked up from reference TRBV2 and TRBJ1-4, is EPEVTQTPSHQVTQMGQEVILRCVPISNHLYFYWYRQILGQKVEFLVSFYNNEISEKSEIFDDQFSVERPDGSNFTLKIRSTKLEDSAMYFCASSETGRELLFFGSGTQLSVL.

The rearrangement links TRBV6-1 to TRBJ2-6; D unresolved. V gave up 6 bases and J gave up 0 bases, with 9 bases separating them. This CDR3 has 15 amino acids. Per germline, CDR1 MNHNS and CDR2 SASEGT. The CDR3 bases are TGTGCCAGCAGAACTACCTACTCTGGGGCCAACGTCCTGACTTTC. Its translation: CASRTTYSGANVLTF.

This clone was counted a single time. The chain uses TRBV27 and TRBJ2-7; the match to TRBD2 covers 10 bases. Trimming removed 5 bases from V and 3 bases from J; junction bases left unmatched: 7. Germline CDR1 reads MNHEY; CDR2 reads SMNVEV (reference sequence). CDR3 length equals 15 residues. The CDR3 is CASSRAGLAVYEQYF. As DNA, the CDR3 is TGTGCCAGCAGTCGCGCCGGACTAGCGGTCTACGAGCAGTACTTC.

Written as DNA, the CDR3 is TGTGCCAGCAGCTTAGGTGGGGCTAGCACAGATACGCAGTATTTT. Translated: CASSLGGASTDTQYF. V gene TRBV7-9 combines with J gene TRBJ2-3; tentatively, D is TRBD1 (5 bases). The V end lost 1 base, the J end lost 0 bases, and 8 bases lay between the germline ends. Germline CDR1 is SEHNR and CDR2 is FQNEAQ (reference sequence). This CDR3 contains 15 residues. The whole variable domain, remainder taken from reference TRBV7-9 and TRBJ2-3, is DTGVSQNPRHKITKRGQNVTFRCDPISEHNRLYWYRQTLGQGPEFLTYFQNEAQLEKSRLLSDRFSAERPKGSFSTLEIQRTEQGDSAMYLCASSLGGASTDTQYFGPGTRLTVL.

This chain uses TRBV12-5 with TRBJ2-4; D gene uncertain. CDR1 and CDR2 (germline): LGHNT, FRNRAP. V was clipped by 4 bases and J by 8 bases, with 6 bases between them. The CDR3 has 11 residues. Written as DNA, the CDR3 is TGTGCTAGTGGTTCTAGGGACATTCAGTACTTC. Its translation: CASGSRDIQYF.

This clone occurred once. V is TRBV18 and J is TRBJ2-2, with D hard to call. Looked up from germline, CDR1 is KGHSH and CDR2 is LQKENI. The V end lost 3 bases, the J end lost 1 base, and 15 bases lay between the germline ends. This CDR3 region has 17 residues. This chain's CDR3 is CASSPQEIHLNTGELFF. The CDR3 DNA sequence: TGTGCCAGCTCACCCCAGGAGATACATCTGAACACCGGGGAGCTGTTTTTT.

The chain carries TRBV7-9 and TRBJ1-2, with 7 bases identical to TRBD1. The CDR3 consists of 14 residues. V shed 1 base, J shed 7 bases, and the junction held 6 bases outside the gene matches. Germline V lookup: CDR1 SEHNR, CDR2 FQNEAQ (reference sequence). The CDR3 bases are TGTGCCAGCAGCTTAGACAGGGGCTCCGGTGGCTACACCTTC. Protein product: CASSLDRGSGGYTF.

V usage is TRBV5-1 and J usage is TRBJ2-1, with D hard to call. There are 12 residues in the CDR3. Germline V gene lookup returns CDR1 SGHRS and CDR2 YFSETQ. Trimming removed 4 bases at V and 15 bases at J, with 17 bases between. The CDR3 reads CASSPDQRRGFF. The CDR3 coding sequence is TGCGCCAGCAGCCCCGACCAGCGCAGAGGGTTCTTC.